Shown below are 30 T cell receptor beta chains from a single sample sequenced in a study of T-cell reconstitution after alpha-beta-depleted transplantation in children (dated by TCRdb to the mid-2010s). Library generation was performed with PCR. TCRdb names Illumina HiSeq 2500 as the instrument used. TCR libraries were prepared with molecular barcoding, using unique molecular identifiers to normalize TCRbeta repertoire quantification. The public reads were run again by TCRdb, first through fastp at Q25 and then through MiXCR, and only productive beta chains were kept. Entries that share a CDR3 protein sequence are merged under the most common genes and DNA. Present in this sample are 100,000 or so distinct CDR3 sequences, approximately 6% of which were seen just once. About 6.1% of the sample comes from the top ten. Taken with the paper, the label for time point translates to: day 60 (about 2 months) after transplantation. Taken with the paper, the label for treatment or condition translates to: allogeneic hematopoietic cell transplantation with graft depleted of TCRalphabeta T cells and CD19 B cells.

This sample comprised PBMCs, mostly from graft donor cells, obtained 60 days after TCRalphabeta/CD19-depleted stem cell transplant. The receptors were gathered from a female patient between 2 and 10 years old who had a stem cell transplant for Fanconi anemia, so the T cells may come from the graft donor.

CDR3 amino acids: CASRDITNTGELFF. Written as DNA, the CDR3 is TGTGCCAGCAGGGACATCACGAACACCGGGGAGCTGTTTTTT. The V call is TRBV2, the J call TRBJ2-2; weak D call: TRBD1 (5 bases). CDR1 SNHLY and CDR2 FYNNEI come from the germline V gene. V lost 6 bases and J lost 0, with 8 bases in between. This CDR3 contains 14 residues. Variable domain in full (rest from reference TRBV2 and TRBJ2-2): EPEVTQTPSHQVTQMGQEVILRCVPISNHLYFYWYRQILGQKVEFLVSFYNNEISEKSEIFDDQFSVERPDGSNFTLKIRSTKLEDSAMYFCASRDITNTGELFFGEGSRLTVL.

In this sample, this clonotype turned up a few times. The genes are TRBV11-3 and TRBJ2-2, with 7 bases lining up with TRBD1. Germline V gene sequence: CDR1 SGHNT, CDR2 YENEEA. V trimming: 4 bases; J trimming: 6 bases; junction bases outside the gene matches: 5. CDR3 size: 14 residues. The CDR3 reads CASSSTGLAGELFF. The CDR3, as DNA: TGTGCCAGCAGCTCGACAGGGCTTGCCGGGGAGCTGTTTTTT.

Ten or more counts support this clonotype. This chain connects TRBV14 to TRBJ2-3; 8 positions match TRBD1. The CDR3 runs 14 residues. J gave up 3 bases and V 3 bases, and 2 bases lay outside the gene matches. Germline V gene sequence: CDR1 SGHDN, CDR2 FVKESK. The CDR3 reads CASSHRQGTDTQYF. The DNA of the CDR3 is TGTGCCAGCAGCCACCGACAGGGGACAGATACGCAGTATTTT.

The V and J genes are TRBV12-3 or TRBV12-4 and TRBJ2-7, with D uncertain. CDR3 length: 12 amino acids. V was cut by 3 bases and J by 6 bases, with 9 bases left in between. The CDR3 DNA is TGTGCCAGCAGTTTTTCTCCGGGCGAGCAGTACTTC. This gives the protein CASSFSPGEQYF.

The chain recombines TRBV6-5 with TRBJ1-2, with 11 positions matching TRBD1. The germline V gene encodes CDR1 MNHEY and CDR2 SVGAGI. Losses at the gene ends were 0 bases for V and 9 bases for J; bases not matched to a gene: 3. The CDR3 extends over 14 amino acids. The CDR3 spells CASSYSGTGGSYTF. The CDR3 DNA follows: TGTGCCAGCAGTTACTCCGGGACAGGGGGGAGCTACACCTTC.

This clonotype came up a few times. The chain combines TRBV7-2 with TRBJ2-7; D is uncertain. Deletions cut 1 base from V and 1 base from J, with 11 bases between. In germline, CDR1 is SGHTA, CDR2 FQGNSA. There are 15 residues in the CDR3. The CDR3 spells CASSLDGLRSYEQYF. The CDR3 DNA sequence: TGTGCCAGCAGCTTAGACGGGCTAAGGTCCTACGAGCAGTACTTC.

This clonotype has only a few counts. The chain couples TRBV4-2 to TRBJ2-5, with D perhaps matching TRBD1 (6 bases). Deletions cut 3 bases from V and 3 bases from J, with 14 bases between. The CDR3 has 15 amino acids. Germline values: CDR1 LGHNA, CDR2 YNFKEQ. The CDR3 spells CASSHGQSSKETQYF. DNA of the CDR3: TGTGCCAGCAGCCACGGACAGTCCTCGAAAGAGACCCAGTACTTC.

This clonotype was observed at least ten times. CDR3 sequence: CASSDVRVSLYEQYF. In DNA form, the CDR3 reads TGTGCCAGCAGTGACGTCCGCGTATCCCTCTACGAGCAGTACTTC. The rearrangement uses TRBV25-1 and TRBJ2-7; D not certain. The germline CDR1 and CDR2 sequences are MGHDK and SYGVNS. Trimming took off 3 bases at V and 3 bases at J, with 15 bases between the two ends. The CDR3 has 15 residues.

In DNA, the CDR3 is TGCAGTGCTAGAGATCAGGTAGCGGGGGGGCCGGATACGCAGTATTTT. Amino acids: CSARDQVAGGPDTQYF. This chain links TRBV20-1 with TRBJ2-3; 11 positions agree with TRBD2. V lost 0 bases and J lost 6; bases outside the gene matches: 8. CDR1 DFQATT and CDR2 SNEGSKA come from the germline V gene (reference sequence). This CDR3 is 16 amino acids long.

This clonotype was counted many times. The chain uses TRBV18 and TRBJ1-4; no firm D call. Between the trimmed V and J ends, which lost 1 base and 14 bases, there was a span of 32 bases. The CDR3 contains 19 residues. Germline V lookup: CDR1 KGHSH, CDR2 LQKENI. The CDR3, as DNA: TGTGCCAGCTCACCACTTATCTCTGGGGAGGCAGCGATAATGAAAAGGCTGTTTTTT. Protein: CASSPLISGEAAIMKRLFF.

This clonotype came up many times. In DNA form, the CDR3 reads TGTGCCAGCAGTTACACCCCTAGCGGGGGTACTAGCACAGATACGCAGTATTTT. It specifies CASSYTPSGGTSTDTQYF. This chain connects TRBV6-5 to TRBJ2-3; 10 bases are a match to TRBD2. V was pared by 2 bases and J by 0 bases, with 8 bases of the junction left unmatched. CDR1 is MNHEY and CDR2 is SVGAGI in the germline V gene. The CDR3 runs to 18 residues.

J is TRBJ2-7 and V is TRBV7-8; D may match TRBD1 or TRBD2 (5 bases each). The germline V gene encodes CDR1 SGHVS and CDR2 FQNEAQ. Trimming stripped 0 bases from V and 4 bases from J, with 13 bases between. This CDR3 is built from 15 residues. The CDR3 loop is CASSLARDPSYEQYF. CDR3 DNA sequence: TGTGCCAGCAGCTTAGCCCGGGACCCAAGTTACGAGCAGTACTTC.

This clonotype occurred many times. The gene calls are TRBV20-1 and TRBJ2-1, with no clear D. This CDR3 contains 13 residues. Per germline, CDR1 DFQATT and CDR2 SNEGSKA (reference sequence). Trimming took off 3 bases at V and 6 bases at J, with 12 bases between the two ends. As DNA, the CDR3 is TGCAGTGCTAGCTTAGGGTGGGGCAATGAGCAGTTCTTC. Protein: CSASLGWGNEQFF.

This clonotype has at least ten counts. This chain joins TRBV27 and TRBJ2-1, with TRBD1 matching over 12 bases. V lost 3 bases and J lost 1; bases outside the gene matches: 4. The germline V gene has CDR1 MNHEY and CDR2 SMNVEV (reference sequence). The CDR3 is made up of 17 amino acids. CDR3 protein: CASSLGTGGGSYNEQFF. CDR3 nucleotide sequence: TGTGCCAGCAGTTTGGGGACAGGGGGCGGGTCCTACAATGAGCAGTTCTTC.

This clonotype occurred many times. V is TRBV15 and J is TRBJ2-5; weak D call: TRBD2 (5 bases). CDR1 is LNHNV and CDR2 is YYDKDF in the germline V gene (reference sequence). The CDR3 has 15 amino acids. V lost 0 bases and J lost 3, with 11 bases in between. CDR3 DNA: TGTGCCACCAGCAGAGATATAGGGAGAGAAGAGACCCAGTACTTC. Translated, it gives CATSRDIGREETQYF.

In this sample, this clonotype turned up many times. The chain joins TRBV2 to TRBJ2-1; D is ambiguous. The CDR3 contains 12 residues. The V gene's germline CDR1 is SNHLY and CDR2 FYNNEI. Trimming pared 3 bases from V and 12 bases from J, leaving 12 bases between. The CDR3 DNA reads TGTGCCAGCAGTGATGAGTCCAGCCGGCAGTTCTTC. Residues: CASSDESSRQFF.

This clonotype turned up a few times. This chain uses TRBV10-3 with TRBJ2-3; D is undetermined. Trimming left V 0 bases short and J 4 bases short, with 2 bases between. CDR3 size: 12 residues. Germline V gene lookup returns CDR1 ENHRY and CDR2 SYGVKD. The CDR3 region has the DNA TGTGCCATCAGTGAGTCGGCAGATACGCAGTATTTT. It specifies CAISESADTQYF.

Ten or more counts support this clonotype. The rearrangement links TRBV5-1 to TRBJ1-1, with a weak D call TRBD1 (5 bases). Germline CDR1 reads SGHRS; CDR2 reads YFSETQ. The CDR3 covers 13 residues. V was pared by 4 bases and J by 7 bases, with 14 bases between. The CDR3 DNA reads TGCGCCAGCAGCGTAGGGACCGACCATGAAGCTTTCTTT. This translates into CASSVGTDHEAFF.

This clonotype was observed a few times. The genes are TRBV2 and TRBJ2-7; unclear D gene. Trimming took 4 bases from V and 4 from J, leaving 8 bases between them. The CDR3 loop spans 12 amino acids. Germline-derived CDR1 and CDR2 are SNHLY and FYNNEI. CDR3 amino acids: CASSGGYYEQYF. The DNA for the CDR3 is TGTGCCAGCAGTGGAGGCTATTACGAGCAGTACTTC.

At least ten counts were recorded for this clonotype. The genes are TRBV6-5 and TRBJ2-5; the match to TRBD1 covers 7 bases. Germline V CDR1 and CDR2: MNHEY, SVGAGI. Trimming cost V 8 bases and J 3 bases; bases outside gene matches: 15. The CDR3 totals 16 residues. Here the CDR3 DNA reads TGTGCCAGCCATAAGTCTATGTACGGGACAGAAGAGACCCAGTACTTC. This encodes CASHKSMYGTEETQYF.

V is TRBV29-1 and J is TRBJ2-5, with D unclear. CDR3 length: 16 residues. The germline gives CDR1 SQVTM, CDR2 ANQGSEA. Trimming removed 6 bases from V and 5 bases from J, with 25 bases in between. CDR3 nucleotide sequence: TGCAGCGTCGCCCGATACCTTGCAAGGTATCGGGAGACCCAGTACTTC. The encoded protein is CSVARYLARYRETQYF.

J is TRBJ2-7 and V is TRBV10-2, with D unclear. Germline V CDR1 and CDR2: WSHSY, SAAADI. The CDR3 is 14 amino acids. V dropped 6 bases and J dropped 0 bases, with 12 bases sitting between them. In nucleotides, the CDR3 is TGCGCCAGCAGGAATCCGGGCAGCTCCTACGAGCAGTACTTC. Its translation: CASRNPGSSYEQYF.

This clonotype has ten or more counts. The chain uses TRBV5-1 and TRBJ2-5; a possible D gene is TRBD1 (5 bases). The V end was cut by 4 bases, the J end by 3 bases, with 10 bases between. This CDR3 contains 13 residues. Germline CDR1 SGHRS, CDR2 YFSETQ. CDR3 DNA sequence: TGCGCCAGCAGCGTACAGGATGAAGAGACCCAGTACTTC. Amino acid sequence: CASSVQDEETQYF.

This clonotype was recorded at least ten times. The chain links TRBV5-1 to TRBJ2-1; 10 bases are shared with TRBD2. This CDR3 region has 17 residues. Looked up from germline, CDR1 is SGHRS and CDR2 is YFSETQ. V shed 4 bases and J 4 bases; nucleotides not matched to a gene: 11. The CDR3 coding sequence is TGCGCCAGCAGCATCCAACCTAGCGGGGGCTCTTACAATGAGCAGTTCTTC. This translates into CASSIQPSGGSYNEQFF.

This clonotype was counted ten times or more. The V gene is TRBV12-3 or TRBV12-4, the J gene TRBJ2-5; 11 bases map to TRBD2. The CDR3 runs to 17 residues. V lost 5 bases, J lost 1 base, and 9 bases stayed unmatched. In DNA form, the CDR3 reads TGTGCCAGCAGTGTCGGACCGGGACTAGCGGTCCAAGAGACCCAGTACTTC. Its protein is CASSVGPGLAVQETQYF.

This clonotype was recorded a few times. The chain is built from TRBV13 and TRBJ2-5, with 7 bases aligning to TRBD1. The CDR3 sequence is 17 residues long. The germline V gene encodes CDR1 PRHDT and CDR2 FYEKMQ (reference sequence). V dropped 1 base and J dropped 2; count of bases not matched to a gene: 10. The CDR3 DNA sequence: TGTGCCAGCAGCTTAGTAAGGGGGACAGTCTTACAAGAGACCCAGTACTTC. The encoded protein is CASSLVRGTVLQETQYF.

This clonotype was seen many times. The CDR3 DNA reads TGTGCCACCAGCAATGGGGACAGGGCCAGCACTGAAGCTTTCTTT. Translated: CATSNGDRASTEAFF. V usage is TRBV15 and J usage is TRBJ1-1, with TRBD1 matching over 9 bases. The V segment lost 4 bases and the J segment 4 bases; nucleotides outside the gene matches: 7. This CDR3 region has 15 residues. Germline CDR1 reads LNHNV; CDR2 reads YYDKDF (reference sequence).

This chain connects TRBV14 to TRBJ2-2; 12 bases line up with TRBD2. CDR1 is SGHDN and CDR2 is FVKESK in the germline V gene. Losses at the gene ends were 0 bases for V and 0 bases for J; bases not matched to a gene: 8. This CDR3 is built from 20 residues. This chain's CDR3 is CASSQDRLAGGPANTGELFF. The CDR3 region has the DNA TGTGCCAGCAGCCAAGATAGGCTAGCGGGAGGGCCGGCGAACACCGGGGAGCTGTTTTTT. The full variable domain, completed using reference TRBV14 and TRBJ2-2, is EAGVTQFPSHSVIEKGQTVTLRCDPISGHDNLYWYRRVMGKEIKFLLHFVKESKQDESGMPNNRFLAERTGGTYSTLKVQPAELEDSGVYFCASSQDRLAGGPANTGELFFGEGSRLTVL.

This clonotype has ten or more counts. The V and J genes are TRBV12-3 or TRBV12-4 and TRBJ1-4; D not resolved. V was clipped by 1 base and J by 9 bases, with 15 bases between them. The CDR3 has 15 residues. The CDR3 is CASSLGTAAKKKLFF. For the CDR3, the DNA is TGTGCCAGCAGTTTAGGGACGGCTGCCAAAAAAAAACTGTTTTTT.

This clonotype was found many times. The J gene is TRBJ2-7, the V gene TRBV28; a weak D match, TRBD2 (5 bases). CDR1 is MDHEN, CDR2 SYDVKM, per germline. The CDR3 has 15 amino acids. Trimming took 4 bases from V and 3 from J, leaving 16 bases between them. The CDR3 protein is CASSSPGRGVYEQYF. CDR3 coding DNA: TGTGCCAGCAGTTCCCCTGGTCGGGGAGTCTACGAGCAGTACTTC.